The TCR beta chain described here comes from a study of control samples from healthy donors and cancer patients. TCRdb's copy holds only in-frame clones and misses some; the assay was immunoSEQ multiplex PCR. The sample includes 100,000 to 150,000 clones, around nine tenths of them seen just once. This clone was recorded once. An end of the junction does not agree with germline; a read error may underlie this. Distinct nucleotide sequences in the sample also encode this CDR3. CDR3 size: 11 residues. Per the germline V gene, CDR1 is SGHRS and CDR2 is YFSETQ. The sequence was obtained from a man aged 40-55 years in good health. This rearrangement joins TRBV5-1 to TRBJ1-2; D remains unclear. The material sequenced was blood. In DNA form, the CDR3 reads TGCGCCAGCAGCCTTCGGCCGGGCTATACCTTC. Protein product: CASSLRPGYTF.